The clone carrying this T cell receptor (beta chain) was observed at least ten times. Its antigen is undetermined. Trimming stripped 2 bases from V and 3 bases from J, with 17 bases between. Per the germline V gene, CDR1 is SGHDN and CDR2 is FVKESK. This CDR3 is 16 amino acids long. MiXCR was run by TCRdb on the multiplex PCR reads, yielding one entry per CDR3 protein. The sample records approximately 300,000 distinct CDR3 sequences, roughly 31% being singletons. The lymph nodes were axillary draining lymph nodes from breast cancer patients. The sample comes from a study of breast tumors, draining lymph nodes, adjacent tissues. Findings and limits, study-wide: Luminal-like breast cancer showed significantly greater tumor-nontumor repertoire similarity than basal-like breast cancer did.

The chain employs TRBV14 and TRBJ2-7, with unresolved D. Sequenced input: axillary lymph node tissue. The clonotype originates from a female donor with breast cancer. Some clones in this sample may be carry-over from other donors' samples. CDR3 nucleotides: TGTGCCAGCAGCCAACGCGCCGGGTACGCACACTACGAGCAGTACTTC. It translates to CASSQRAGYAHYEQYF.